Below are 10 T cell receptor beta chains sequenced from a single sample in a study of cytomegalovirus exposure and HLA in healthy donors. PCR employed 60 Vbeta and 13 Jbeta primers. The data were produced by immunoSEQ multiplex PCR, yet TCRdb's version contains in-frame clones alone and is incomplete. The sample shows over 85,000 clones, less than 70% of them seen only once. The sequencing sample was made of PBMCs. The receptor set was obtained from a female donor in good health and CMV-seronegative.

The V gene is TRBV27, the J gene TRBJ2-3; TRBD1 agrees at 7 bases. The CDR3 spans 17 residues. With 2 bases clipped from V and 3 bases from J, the junction kept 11 bases outside the gene matches. The germline V gene has CDR1 MNHEY and CDR2 SMNVEV (reference sequence). The CDR3 loop reads CASSLRDSASPTDTQYF. The DNA of the CDR3 is TGTGCCAGCAGTTTACGGGACAGCGCCTCACCTACAGATACGCAGTATTTT.

This chain links TRBV13 with TRBJ2-2; no clear D. From germline, CDR1 is PRHDT and CDR2 FYEKMQ (reference sequence). Trimming stripped 5 bases from V and 2 bases from J, with 6 bases between. CDR3 length: 13 residues. The CDR3 DNA sequence: TGTGCCAGCAGCCTAATAAACACCGGGGAGCTGTTTTTT. Amino acid sequence: CASSLINTGELFF. The whole variable domain, filled in from reference TRBV13 and TRBJ2-2, reads AAGVIQSPRHLIKEKRETATLKCYPIPRHDTVYWYQQGPGQDPQFLISFYEKMQSDKGSIPDRFSAQQFSDYHSELNMSSLELGDSALYFCASSLINTGELFFGEGSRLTVL.

The J gene is TRBJ1-5, the V gene TRBV6-6; TRBD1 matches at 9 bases. Germline V lookup: CDR1 MNHNY, CDR2 SVGAGI (reference sequence). With V trimmed by 0 bases and J by 6 bases, 3 bases remained unmatched. The CDR3 runs 15 residues. The CDR3 DNA is TGTGCCAGCAGTTACTCCAAGACAGGGGGTCAGCCCCAGCATTTT. Its protein product is CASSYSKTGGQPQHF.

The CDR3 region is CASSAGLGGNQPQHF. The CDR3 region has the DNA TGTGCCAGCAGCGCAGGGTTAGGTGGCAATCAGCCCCAGCATTTT. The chain has TRBV9 and TRBJ1-5; D is possibly TRBD1 (5 bases). Germline V gene lookup returns CDR1 SGDLS and CDR2 YYNGEE. V lost 3 bases to trimming and J lost 2 bases, with 12 bases between them. This CDR3 region has 15 residues. Supplemented by reference TRBV9 and TRBJ1-5, the full variable domain reads DSGVTQTPKHLITATGQRVTLRCSPRSGDLSVYWYQQSLDQGLQFLIQYYNGEERAKGNILERFSAQQFPDLHSELNLSSLELGDSALYFCASSAGLGGNQPQHFGDGTRLSIL.

The chain links TRBV19 to TRBJ2-7; tentatively, D is TRBD1 (5 bases). Trimming pared 3 bases from V and 5 bases from J, leaving 8 bases between. Per the germline V gene, CDR1 is LNHDA and CDR2 is SQIVND (reference sequence). CDR3 length equals 12 residues. This chain's CDR3 is CASSIGADEQYF. For the CDR3, the DNA is TGTGCCAGTAGTATTGGGGCCGACGAGCAGTACTTC.

V usage is TRBV18 and J usage is TRBJ2-7; a weak D match, TRBD1 (6 bases). This CDR3 has 14 amino acids. V shed 6 bases and J shed 0 bases, with 12 bases lying between them. CDR1 and CDR2 from the germline V gene are KGHSH and LQKENI. The CDR3: CASSLARGSYEQYF. The CDR3 bases are TGTGCCAGCTCCCTTGCCAGGGGCTCCTACGAGCAGTACTTC.

This sequence joins TRBV7-9 and TRBJ1-1; no reliable D call. The CDR3 has 13 residues. V shed 5 bases and J shed 5 bases, with 12 bases lying between them. The germline V gene encodes CDR1 SEHNR and CDR2 FQNEAQ (reference sequence). CDR3: CASSEIGSTEAFF. The CDR3 bases are TGTGCCAGCAGCGAAATAGGGAGTACTGAAGCTTTCTTT.

The chain links TRBV9 to TRBJ2-3; 8 bases map to TRBD1. This CDR3 spans 15 amino acids. Germline CDR1 SGDLS, CDR2 YYNGEE. V shed 3 bases, J shed 4 bases, and the junction held 7 bases outside the gene matches. The CDR3 spells CASSDGQGRADTQYF. CDR3 DNA sequence: TGTGCCAGCAGCGACGGACAGGGTCGGGCAGATACGCAGTATTTT. Full variable domain (remainder filled in from reference TRBV9 and TRBJ2-3): DSGVTQTPKHLITATGQRVTLRCSPRSGDLSVYWYQQSLDQGLQFLIQYYNGEERAKGNILERFSAQQFPDLHSELNLSSLELGDSALYFCASSDGQGRADTQYFGPGTRLTVL.

The chain links TRBV5-4 to TRBJ2-7, with 8 bases aligning to TRBD2. Trimming removed 4 bases from V and 6 bases from J; junction bases left unmatched: 12. The CDR3 has 15 amino acids. Germline lookup yields CDR1 SGHNT and CDR2 YYREEE (reference sequence). The DNA for the CDR3 is TGTGCCAGCAGCGCCCCAGGAGCGGGGGAACGCGAGCAGTACTTC. This sequence encodes CASSAPGAGEREQYF. The full variable domain, in which reference TRBV5-4 and TRBJ2-7 provide the parts outside the CDR3, is ETGVTQSPTHLIKTRGQQVTLRCSSQSGHNTVSWYQQALGQGPQFIFQYYREEENGRGNFPPRFSGLQFPNYSSELNVNALELDDSALYLCASSAPGAGEREQYFGPGTRLTVT.

The rearrangement joins TRBV30 to TRBJ1-1; D unclear. Per the germline V gene, CDR1 is GTSNPN and CDR2 is SVGIG (reference sequence). CDR3 length: 14 amino acids. V shed 1 base and J shed 4 bases, with 13 bases lying between them. For the CDR3, the DNA is TGTGCCTGGAGTGACTACGGGCGGGGCACTGAAGCTTTCTTT. The encoded protein is CAWSDYGRGTEAFF.